The 30 T cell receptor beta chains below come from one sample, sequenced in a study of shared clonotypes between healthy human individuals (TCRdb year 2020). CD8 naive samples were obtained by positive selection for CCR7 among CD45RO-negative cells, yielding a CD45RA+CCR7+ population from which TemRA cells were excluded. Receptor libraries were prepared by the immunoSEQ multiplex PCR assay. Sourced from immuneACCESS, this table was stored by TCRdb with only in-frame sequences that have V and J called. A share of the clones is absent; for the studies checked, an unresolved V gene accounts for under half, and the remainder has no known explanation. This sample lists some 600,000 clones; 96% were detected once. The ten largest account for roughly 0.1% of the sample. Sequencing was done on a sample of naive CD8+ T cells sorted from blood. Per the publication, the cell subset or site label means: CD45RA+CCR7+. These receptors all stem from a woman in her thirties in good health.

This clone was found once. The chain is built from TRBV27 and TRBJ2-7, with TRBD1 matching over 9 bases. CDR3 size: 16 residues. In germline, CDR1 is MNHEY, CDR2 SMNVEV (reference sequence). The trim removed 5 bases at V and 6 bases at J, leaving 14 bases unmatched. This CDR3 is CASSPGPGQGLVEQYF. In DNA form, the CDR3 reads TGTGCCAGCAGTCCGGGGCCGGGACAGGGTCTGGTCGAGCAGTACTTC.

This clone was observed a few times. Additional DNA sequences in this sample encode the identical CDR3. The chain recombines TRBV4-2 with TRBJ2-7; D unresolved. The CDR3 is made up of 12 amino acids. Germline V gene lookup returns CDR1 LGHNA and CDR2 YNFKEQ. Trimming shortened V by 0 bases and J by 0 bases, and 0 bases separated the two germline ends. This CDR3 reads CASSQDSYEQYF. CDR3 nucleotide sequence: TGTGCCAGCAGCCAAGACTCCTACGAGCAGTACTTC.

This sequence joins TRBV7-3 and TRBJ2-1; TRBD2 aligns across 8 bases. This CDR3 spans 15 amino acids. Germline V lookup: CDR1 SGHTA, CDR2 FQGTGA. V was pared by 3 bases and J by 3 bases, with 4 bases of the junction left unmatched. The CDR3 sequence is CASSLGSGSYNEQFF. CDR3 bases: TGTGCCAGCAGCTTGGGGAGCGGGAGCTACAATGAGCAGTTCTTC.

The J gene is TRBJ2-1, the V gene TRBV5-4; D remains ambiguous. V shed 2 bases and J shed 5 bases, with 11 bases lying between them. This CDR3 comprises 14 residues. Germline-derived CDR1 and CDR2 are SGHNT and YYREEE (reference sequence). The CDR3 bases are TGTGCCAGCAGCTTCGATACAGACAACAATGAGCAGTTCTTC. Amino acids: CASSFDTDNNEQFF.

The rearrangement uses TRBV7-2 and TRBJ2-7; 10 nucleotides match TRBD2. This CDR3 is built from 15 residues. Germline loops: CDR1 SGHTA, CDR2 FQGNSA. Trimming took 2 bases from V and 1 from J; bases not matched to a gene: 2. CDR3 protein: CASSLRTSGSYEQYF. The CDR3 nucleotides read TGTGCCAGCAGCTTACGGACTAGCGGATCCTACGAGCAGTACTTC.

This clone occurred once. This chain links TRBV7-9 with TRBJ2-2; D might be TRBD2 (5 bases). The CDR3 runs 17 residues. The germline CDR1 and CDR2 sequences are SEHNR and FQNEAQ (reference sequence). The V gene lost 5 bases and the J gene lost 0 bases, with 16 bases spanning the gap. The CDR3 DNA reads TGTGCCAGCAGCCCCCGGGAAACACTATCGAACACCGGGGAGCTGTTTTTT. It specifies CASSPRETLSNTGELFF.

V gene TRBV5-6 combines with J gene TRBJ1-2; unclear D gene. Trimming took 3 bases from V and 6 from J, leaving 18 bases between them. CDR3 size: 15 residues. The germline V gene has CDR1 SGHDT and CDR2 YYEEEE. In DNA, the CDR3 is TGTGCCAGCAGCTCTGACGGGGAGGCGCGGGATGGCTACACCTTC. Its translation: CASSSDGEARDGYTF.

The rearrangement joins TRBV28 to TRBJ2-5; 9 nucleotides agree with TRBD2. CDR1 is MDHEN, CDR2 SYDVKM, per germline. The CDR3 loop spans 15 amino acids. Trimming took 3 bases from V and 5 from J; bases not matched to a gene: 7. The CDR3 protein is CASSFPAGGWETQYF. CDR3 nucleotide sequence: TGTGCCAGCAGTTTCCCGGCGGGAGGGTGGGAGACCCAGTACTTC.

This rearrangement joins TRBV7-9 to TRBJ1-1, with D possibly TRBD1 on 6 matching bases. From germline, CDR1 is SEHNR and CDR2 FQNEAQ (reference sequence). V dropped 1 base and J dropped 1 base, with 10 bases sitting between them. There are 15 residues in the CDR3. The CDR3 reads CASSLVGTRNTEAFF. CDR3 nucleotides: TGTGCCAGCAGCTTAGTAGGGACAAGGAACACTGAAGCTTTCTTT. The whole variable domain, filled in from reference TRBV7-9 and TRBJ1-1, reads DTGVSQNPRHKITKRGQNVTFRCDPISEHNRLYWYRQTLGQGPEFLTYFQNEAQLEKSRLLSDRFSAERPKGSFSTLEIQRTEQGDSAMYLCASSLVGTRNTEAFFGQGTRLTVV.

The chain recombines TRBV6-5 with TRBJ2-1, with D possibly TRBD2 on 6 matching bases. Germline lookup yields CDR1 MNHEY and CDR2 SVGAGI. The CDR3 extends over 15 amino acids. V shed 1 base and J shed 9 bases, with 16 bases lying between them. CDR3 in amino acids: CASSYLGRGKAEQFF. In DNA, the CDR3 is TGTGCCAGCAGTTACTTGGGTCGGGGGAAGGCTGAGCAGTTCTTC.

This chain joins TRBV27 and TRBJ1-1; D is ambiguous. The germline V gene encodes CDR1 MNHEY and CDR2 SMNVEV (reference sequence). CDR3 length: 13 residues. V dropped 6 bases and J dropped 5 bases, with 13 bases sitting between them. DNA of the CDR3: TGTGCCAGCAGCATCGGAACAGTAACTGAAGCTTTCTTT. Amino acids: CASSIGTVTEAFF.

The gene calls are TRBV2 and TRBJ2-5; 10 nucleotides align to TRBD1. In germline, CDR1 is SNHLY, CDR2 FYNNEI. V was clipped by 2 bases and J by 1 base; unmatched bases: 13. CDR3 length: 19 residues. The DNA of the CDR3 is TGTGCCAGCAGTGAAATTGGGACAGGGGACGTTGGGGGCCAAGAGACCCAGTACTTC. Translation gives CASSEIGTGDVGGQETQYF.

In this sample, this clone turned up once. The V call is TRBV11-2, the J call TRBJ2-1, with 7 bases fitting TRBD2. The germline V gene encodes CDR1 SGHAT and CDR2 FQNNGV. Germline trimming cut 5 bases from V and 2 bases from J; bases unmatched to any gene: 6. This CDR3 has 15 amino acids. The CDR3 here is CASSPGGSTYNEQFF. CDR3 sequence (DNA): TGTGCCAGCAGCCCCGGGGGGAGCACCTACAATGAGCAGTTCTTC.

This chain links TRBV13 with TRBJ2-5, with TRBD1 matching 10 bases. V lost 5 bases to trimming and J lost 4 bases; unmatched junction nucleotides: 4. The CDR3 is made up of 14 amino acids. Germline CDR1 reads PRHDT; CDR2 reads FYEKMQ (reference sequence). In DNA form, the CDR3 reads TGTGCCAGCAGCGACAGGGGGCTGGGAGAGACCCAGTACTTC. Its protein product is CASSDRGLGETQYF.

J is TRBJ2-7 and V is TRBV27; 7 bases map to TRBD1. This CDR3 comprises 14 residues. Per germline, CDR1 MNHEY and CDR2 SMNVEV (reference sequence). After removal of 6 bases from V and 2 bases from J, the junction contained 7 bases not matched to a gene. The CDR3 reads CASSHRGQTYEQYF. The CDR3, as DNA: TGTGCCAGCAGCCACAGGGGCCAGACCTACGAGCAGTACTTC.

This chain links TRBV5-1 with TRBJ2-7; D uncertain. Trimming removed 0 bases from V and 2 bases from J, with 6 bases in between. The CDR3 loop spans 13 amino acids. Per the germline V gene, CDR1 is SGHRS and CDR2 is YFSETQ. CDR3 in amino acids: CASSLDYPYEQYF. The CDR3 nucleotides are TGCGCCAGCAGCTTGGACTACCCCTACGAGCAGTACTTC.

V and J are TRBV11-2 and TRBJ2-5, with TRBD1 matching over 7 bases. The better agreement between TRBJ2-7 and the DNA end casts doubt on the J call. CDR3 length: 13 amino acids. The germline CDR1 and CDR2 sequences are SGHAT and FQNNGV. The CDR3 here is CASSPGTDYEQYF. The CDR3 bases are TGTGCCAGCAGTCCCGGGACAGACTACGAGCAGTACTTC.

This rearrangement joins TRBV7-9 to TRBJ2-3; maybe TRBD2 (6 bases). Between the trimmed V and J ends, which lost 0 bases and 3 bases, there was a span of 10 bases. The CDR3 consists of 15 residues. Germline V lookup: CDR1 SEHNR, CDR2 FQNEAQ (reference sequence). The CDR3 protein is CASSLAGSSTDTQYF. The CDR3 bases are TGTGCCAGCAGCTTAGCCGGGAGTTCTACAGATACGCAGTATTTT.

The chain employs TRBV7-9 and TRBJ2-1; 7 bases are a match to TRBD2. This CDR3 comprises 12 residues. Germline values: CDR1 SEHNR, CDR2 FQNEAQ (reference sequence). V dropped 4 bases and J dropped 9; count of bases not matched to a gene: 3. CDR3 bases: TGTGCCAGCAGCTCAGCGGGATTTGAGCAGTTCTTC. This gives the protein CASSSAGFEQFF.

V is TRBV9 and J is TRBJ1-1; D is perhaps TRBD1 (5 bases). V dropped 0 bases and J dropped 4 bases, with 10 bases sitting between them. The length of the CDR3 is 14 residues. Germline V gives CDR1 SGDLS, CDR2 YYNGEE. The CDR3 loop is CASSVGRGGTEAFF. Written as DNA, the CDR3 is TGTGCCAGCAGCGTAGGTCGGGGGGGCACTGAAGCTTTCTTT. The variable domain in full, completed from reference TRBV9 and TRBJ1-1, reads DSGVTQTPKHLITATGQRVTLRCSPRSGDLSVYWYQQSLDQGLQFLIQYYNGEERAKGNILERFSAQQFPDLHSELNLSSLELGDSALYFCASSVGRGGTEAFFGQGTRLTVV.

This chain connects TRBV5-1 to TRBJ2-5, with 8 bases lining up with TRBD2. The CDR3 length is 15 residues. The V gene end was trimmed by 3 bases and the J gene end by 2 bases; junction bases not matched to a gene: 6. Per the germline V gene, CDR1 is SGHRS and CDR2 is YFSETQ. The CDR3 DNA reads TGCGCCAGCAGCTCGACTAGCGCCGCTCAAGAGACCCAGTACTTC. Its translation is CASSSTSAAQETQYF.

The CDR3 coding sequence is TGTGCCAGCAGCTTGGTTCCAGACGAGCAGTACTTC. The encoded protein is CASSLVPDEQYF. The chain is built from TRBV5-4 and TRBJ2-7; D not certain. This CDR3 spans 12 amino acids. V was clipped by 0 bases and J by 5 bases, with 6 bases between them. CDR1 is SGHNT and CDR2 is YYREEE in the germline V gene (reference sequence).

J is TRBJ2-4 and V is TRBV5-5; 8 bases agree with TRBD1. Germline values: CDR1 SGHKS, CDR2 YYEKEE (reference sequence). V trimming: 4 bases; J trimming: 0 bases; junction bases outside the gene matches: 6. This CDR3 is 16 amino acids long. The CDR3, as DNA: TGTGCCAGCAGCCTTGGACAGGGTAAAGCCAAAAACATTCAGTACTTC. Its translation: CASSLGQGKAKNIQYF.

The rearrangement links TRBV27 to TRBJ1-2; D is uncertain. Germline assignment: CDR1 MNHEY and CDR2 SMNVEV (reference sequence). The CDR3 contains 13 residues. Trimming left V 3 bases short and J 1 base short, with 6 bases between. CDR3 in amino acids: CASSFRLNYGYTF. The CDR3 DNA reads TGTGCCAGCAGTTTTCGGCTTAACTATGGCTACACCTTC.

The chain employs TRBV7-9 and TRBJ1-4; D is unresolved. CDR3 length: 13 amino acids. CDR1 SEHNR and CDR2 FQNEAQ come from the germline V gene (reference sequence). Trimming left V 0 bases short and J 3 bases short, with 2 bases between. CDR3 sequence reads: CASSLAPNEKLFF. The CDR3 DNA reads TGTGCCAGCAGCTTAGCGCCTAATGAAAAACTGTTTTTT.

This clone was counted once. The rearrangement joins TRBV9 to TRBJ2-1, with TRBD2 matching over 8 bases. Germline lookup yields CDR1 SGDLS and CDR2 YYNGEE. The V gene end was trimmed by 0 bases and the J gene end by 8 bases; junction bases not matched to a gene: 7. This CDR3 has 15 amino acids. Here the CDR3 DNA reads TGTGCCAGCAGCGTAGCAGGGCTAGCGGGTCATGAGCAGTTCTTC. Amino acid sequence: CASSVAGLAGHEQFF.

The sample holds one count of this clone. This chain links TRBV6-4 with TRBJ2-2; 10 bases are shared with TRBD2. The CDR3 contains 19 residues. Per the germline V gene, CDR1 is MRHNA and CDR2 is SNTAGT. Unmatched junction bases numbered 11, after V lost 0 bases and J lost 4 bases. Here the CDR3 reads CASSDSTGASGRVTGELFF. CDR3 sequence (DNA): TGTGCCAGCAGTGACTCGACGGGGGCTAGCGGGAGAGTCACCGGGGAGCTGTTTTTT.

The genes are TRBV29-1 and TRBJ1-1; D not certain. Germline V gives CDR1 SQVTM, CDR2 ANQGSEA. V lost 5 bases, J lost 6 bases, and 10 bases lay in between. This CDR3 comprises 11 residues. The chain's CDR3 is CSVWVTPEAFF. For the CDR3, the DNA is TGCAGCGTTTGGGTCACCCCTGAAGCTTTCTTT.

The genes are TRBV6-1 and TRBJ2-1; D tentatively reads TRBD1 or TRBD2 (5 bases each). This CDR3 spans 15 amino acids. V lost 7 bases and J lost 0, with 13 bases in between. CDR1 and CDR2 (germline): MNHNS, SASEGT. CDR3 sequence: CASTVGTGSYNEQFF. In DNA, the CDR3 is TGTGCCAGCACCGTAGGGACCGGCTCCTACAATGAGCAGTTCTTC.

The rearrangement uses TRBV13 and TRBJ2-7; D is perhaps TRBD2 (5 bases). Trimming pared 3 bases from V and 5 bases from J, leaving 14 bases between. Germline V gene lookup returns CDR1 PRHDT and CDR2 FYEKMQ (reference sequence). This CDR3 region has 14 residues. The CDR3 DNA sequence: TGTGCCAGCAGCTTCAGTTATTCGGGGAACGAGCAGTACTTC. Amino acids: CASSFSYSGNEQYF.